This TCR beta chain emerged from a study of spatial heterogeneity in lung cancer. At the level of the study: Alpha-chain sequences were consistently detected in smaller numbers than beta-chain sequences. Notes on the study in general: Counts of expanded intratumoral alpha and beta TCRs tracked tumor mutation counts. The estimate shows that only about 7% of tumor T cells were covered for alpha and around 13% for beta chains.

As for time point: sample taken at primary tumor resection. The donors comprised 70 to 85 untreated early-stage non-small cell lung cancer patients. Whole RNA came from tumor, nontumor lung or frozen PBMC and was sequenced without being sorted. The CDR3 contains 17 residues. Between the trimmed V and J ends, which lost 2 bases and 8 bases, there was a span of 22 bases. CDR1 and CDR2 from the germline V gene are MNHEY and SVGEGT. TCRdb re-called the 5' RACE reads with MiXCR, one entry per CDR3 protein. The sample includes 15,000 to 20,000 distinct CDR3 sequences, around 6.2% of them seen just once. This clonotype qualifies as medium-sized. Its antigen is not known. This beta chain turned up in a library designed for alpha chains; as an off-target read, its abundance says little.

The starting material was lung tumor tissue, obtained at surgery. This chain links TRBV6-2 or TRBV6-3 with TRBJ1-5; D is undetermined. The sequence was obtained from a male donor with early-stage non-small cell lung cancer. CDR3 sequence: CASSYRKGRTMMKPQHF. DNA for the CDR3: TGTGCCAGCAGTTACCGTAAGGGAAGGACGATGATGAAGCCCCAGCATTTT.